Below, 5 T cell receptor beta chains from the same sample are listed, as sequenced in a study of vaccination effects on CD4 cells after COVID-19. After expansion with viral peptide pools in the ViraFEST assay, antigen-specific CD4+ T cells were sequenced. Once cultured for 10 to 11 days, the cells underwent separation to obtain CD4+ T cells. Each person got two doses of an mRNA SARS-CoV-2 vaccine, BNT162b2 or mRNA-1273. Method: immunoSEQ multiplex PCR; TCRdb's copy keeps in-frame clones and lacks some. The repertoire includes around 46,000 clones, around three quarters of them detected once, and roughly 15% sits in the top ten. The antigens these receptors bind are not known. The specimen comprised CD4+ T cells from PBMCs cultured with HCoV-OC43 spike peptides, sampled after COVID-19 vaccination. Subset in this sample: HCoV-OC43 spike overlapping peptide pool stimulation. The receptors stem from a human donor who received a COVID-19 vaccine.

This clone was found many times. V usage is TRBV3-1 (or the pseudogene TRBV3-2) and J usage is TRBJ2-7, with TRBD1 matching over 8 bases. J gave up 9 bases and V 4 bases, and 11 bases lay outside the gene matches. The CDR3 loop spans 14 amino acids. Per germline, CDR1 LGHDT and CDR2 YNNKEL (reference sequence). CDR3 loop: CASSLEQGARGQYF. DNA of the CDR3: TGTGCCAGCAGCCTAGAGCAGGGGGCGCGAGGGCAGTACTTC.

The V and J genes are TRBV6-6 and TRBJ2-2; D not certain. This CDR3 region has 12 residues. Trimming took 4 bases from V and 9 from J, leaving 9 bases between them. Germline V gene data show CDR1 as MNHNY and CDR2 as SVGAGI (reference sequence). CDR3 sequence (DNA): TGTGCCAGCAGTTTACCGCTAAGGGAGCTGTTTTTT. It specifies CASSLPLRELFF.

This clone was counted only a few times. V gene TRBV5-1 combines with J gene TRBJ2-2; D is unclear. V shed 4 bases and J shed 0 bases, with 7 bases lying between them. The germline gives CDR1 SGHRS, CDR2 YFSETQ. This CDR3 comprises 14 residues. In DNA, the CDR3 is TGCGCCAGCAGCGACCGTTCGAACACCGGGGAGCTGTTTTTT. Translated: CASSDRSNTGELFF.

The chain recombines TRBV19 with TRBJ1-5; TRBD1 might be the D (5 bases). The V end was cut by 4 bases, the J end by 0 bases, with 13 bases between. The CDR3 sequence is 16 residues long. Germline V gene sequence: CDR1 LNHDA, CDR2 SQIVND (reference sequence). CDR3 protein: CASSKHRDFSNQPQHF. In DNA, the CDR3 is TGTGCCAGTAGTAAACACCGGGACTTTAGCAATCAGCCCCAGCATTTT.

The DNA of the CDR3 is TGTGCCAGCAGTCCCTACAGGGAACCCCTCCACTTT. It codes for CASSPYREPLHF. The chain links TRBV28 to TRBJ1-6; D may be TRBD1 (6 bases). The CDR3 length is 12 residues. The V gene's germline CDR1 is MDHEN and CDR2 SYDVKM. Trimming stripped 5 bases from V and 12 bases from J, with 11 bases between.